What follows describes a single T cell receptor beta chain. Its antigen is unidentified. This sample was included in a study of post-analysis software for immune sequencing data. General study results and limits: Relative to controls, patients had five TRBV segments at higher frequency, with TRBV5-6, TRBV5-1 and TRBV20-1 among these.

The V gene's germline CDR1 is MNHEY and CDR2 SVGEGT. The CDR3 has 14 residues. TCR beta cDNA libraries included unique molecular identifiers. TCRdb fed the PCR reads into MiXCR, producing one record per CDR3 protein. The sample has hundreds of thousands of distinct CDR3 sequences, 55% to 70% seen once. The clonotype comes from a girl aged 2-10 years with multiple sclerosis. The specimen sequenced was blood. This chain uses TRBV6-2 or TRBV6-3 with TRBJ2-5; D might be TRBD2 (6 bases). The J call could be wrong; TRBJ2-7 is a better fit for the DNA end. CDR3 amino acids: CASSLTSSGYEQYF. The CDR3 nucleotides are TGTGCCAGCAGTTTGACTAGTTCCGGCTACGAGCAGTACTTC.